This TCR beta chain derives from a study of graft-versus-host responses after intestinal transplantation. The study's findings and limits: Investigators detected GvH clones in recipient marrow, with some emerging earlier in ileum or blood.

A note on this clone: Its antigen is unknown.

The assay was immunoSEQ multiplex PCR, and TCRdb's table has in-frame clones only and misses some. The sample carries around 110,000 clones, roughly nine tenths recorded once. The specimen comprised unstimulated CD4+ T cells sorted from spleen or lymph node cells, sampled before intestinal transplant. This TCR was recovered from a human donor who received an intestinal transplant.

In DNA form, the CDR3 reads TGTGCCAGCAGTGAAGTTCAGGGGGCAGGAAACACCATATATTTT. Translating it yields CASSEVQGAGNTIYF. This sequence joins TRBV6-1 and TRBJ1-3, with 8 nucleotides matching TRBD1. Losses at the gene ends were 1 base for V and 4 bases for J; bases not matched to a gene: 3. Germline V gives CDR1 MNHNS, CDR2 SASEGT. The CDR3 extends over 15 amino acids.